One sample yielded the 24 T cell receptor beta chains listed below, sequenced in a study of cytomegalovirus exposure and HLA in healthy donors. Generated by immunoSEQ multiplex PCR, the TCRdb table keeps only in-frame clones and is missing some. The sample holds 55,000 to 80,000 clones, 85% to 95% seen once. Sequenced input: PBMCs. Receptor source: a man aged 18 to 29 in good health and CMV-seropositive.

The chain combines TRBV4-1 with TRBJ1-5, with TRBD1 as a possible D gene (6 bases). This CDR3 is 15 amino acids long. Germline V gene data show CDR1 as MGHRA and CDR2 as YSYEKL. V shed 0 bases and J shed 5 bases, with 11 bases lying between them. The CDR3 here is CASSQENRDDQPQHF. Written as DNA, the CDR3 is TGCGCCAGCAGCCAAGAGAACAGGGACGATCAGCCCCAGCATTTT.

The chain carries TRBV5-6 and TRBJ2-2; D unclear. CDR3 length: 14 amino acids. The V end was cut by 0 bases, the J end by 6 bases, with 9 bases between. Germline V gene data show CDR1 as SGHDT and CDR2 as YYEEEE. In DNA, the CDR3 is TGTGCCAGCAGCTTGGTATCTCAGGCCGGGGAGCTGTTTTTT. Protein product: CASSLVSQAGELFF.

The rearrangement links TRBV6-1 to TRBJ1-2; a weak D match, TRBD1 (6 bases). The germline CDR1 and CDR2 sequences are MNHNS and SASEGT. The length of the CDR3 is 15 residues. V lost 5 bases and J lost 1, with 14 bases in between. CDR3 coding DNA: TGTGCCAGCAGTTTAGCTGGGACATTTAACTATGGCTACACCTTC. It translates to CASSLAGTFNYGYTF.

This clone was seen once. J is TRBJ2-1 and V is TRBV6-4, with D possibly being TRBD1 (6 bases). CDR3 length equals 14 residues. Trimming shortened V by 5 bases and J by 5 bases, and 13 bases separated the two germline ends. CDR1 MRHNA and CDR2 SNTAGT come from the germline V gene. The CDR3 sequence is CASSKGDENNEQFF. CDR3 in DNA: TGTGCCAGCAGTAAGGGGGACGAAAACAATGAGCAGTTCTTC.

J is TRBJ2-5 and V is TRBV5-1; a possible D gene is TRBD2 (5 bases). This CDR3 is built from 13 residues. Between the trimmed V and J ends, which lost 4 bases and 4 bases, there was a span of 11 bases. Germline lookup yields CDR1 SGHRS and CDR2 YFSETQ. CDR3 protein: CASSRFRGETQYF. CDR3 DNA: TGCGCCAGCAGCCGGTTCCGGGGAGAGACCCAGTACTTC.

V usage is TRBV2 and J usage is TRBJ1-1; TRBD1 might be the D (6 bases). This CDR3 is built from 17 residues. Germline V gene lookup returns CDR1 SNHLY and CDR2 FYNNEI. V was shortened by 4 bases and J by 3 bases, with 21 bases between the two germline ends. CDR3 protein: CASSGFYRVSRDTEAFF. The CDR3 bases are TGTGCCAGCAGTGGGTTCTACAGGGTAAGCCGGGACACTGAAGCTTTCTTT.

This clone is termed medium-sized. The V and J genes are TRBV5-6 and TRBJ1-1, with 9 nucleotides matching TRBD1. This CDR3 comprises 13 residues. Trimming removed 3 bases from V and 5 bases from J; junction bases left unmatched: 2. CDR1 is SGHDT, CDR2 YYEEEE, per germline. The DNA for the CDR3 is TGTGCCAGCAGCTCGACAGGGGGGACTGAAGCTTTCTTT. Residues: CASSSTGGTEAFF.

The rearrangement links TRBV4-1 to TRBJ2-2; D remains unclear. The V end was cut by 3 bases, the J end by 0 bases, with 5 bases between. CDR1 MGHRA and CDR2 YSYEKL come from the germline V gene. The CDR3 covers 14 residues. The CDR3 protein is CASSQVANTGELFF. CDR3 coding DNA: TGCGCCAGCAGCCAGGTAGCGAACACCGGGGAGCTGTTTTTT.

The chain uses TRBV6-5 and TRBJ2-7; the D gene is possibly TRBD1 (6 bases). V lost 6 bases and J 0 bases, leaving 15 bases between the germline ends. The CDR3 has 15 residues. CDR1 is MNHEY, CDR2 SVGAGI, per germline. The CDR3 region has the DNA TGTGCCAGCAGGACAGGTTCCCTCAGCTCCTACGAGCAGTACTTC. Protein: CASRTGSLSSYEQYF.

V is TRBV19 and J is TRBJ2-1, with TRBD2 matching over 7 bases. The CDR3 totals 13 residues. The junction had 3 bases not matched to a gene; V was cut back by 7 bases and J by 3 bases. Germline V gives CDR1 LNHDA, CDR2 SQIVND (reference sequence). DNA of the CDR3: TGTGCCAGTAAGGGCGGGAGCTACAATGAGCAGTTCTTC. Protein: CASKGGSYNEQFF.

The chain is built from TRBV11-3 and TRBJ2-3; D gene uncertain. Trimming left V 3 bases short and J 3 bases short, with 13 bases between. CDR1 SGHNT and CDR2 YENEEA come from the germline V gene. This CDR3 region has 15 residues. CDR3: CASSFGPRHTDTQYF. The CDR3 DNA reads as TGTGCCAGCAGCTTTGGGCCGCGCCATACAGATACGCAGTATTTT.

The rearrangement links TRBV6-1 to TRBJ2-1, with D perhaps matching TRBD2 (6 bases). V lost 4 bases and J 10 bases, leaving 20 bases between the germline ends. The germline CDR1 and CDR2 sequences are MNHNS and SASEGT. CDR3 length: 15 residues. CDR3 nucleotides: TGTGCCAGCAGTGGATCTGAAGCCGGGAGTATGGAGCAGTTCTTC. Amino acid sequence: CASSGSEAGSMEQFF.

The chain recombines TRBV27 with TRBJ2-5; a possible D gene is TRBD2 (6 bases). The germline V and J ends were trimmed by 5 bases and 1 base, with 14 bases remaining between them. This CDR3 is built from 15 residues. Germline V gives CDR1 MNHEY, CDR2 SMNVEV (reference sequence). The CDR3 region is CASSGLSLSQETQYF. The CDR3 region has the DNA TGTGCCAGCAGTGGACTATCCTTAAGCCAAGAGACCCAGTACTTC.

The chain joins TRBV11-2 to TRBJ2-1; TRBD2 aligns across 7 bases. With 1 base clipped from V and 6 bases from J, the junction kept 12 bases outside the gene matches. This CDR3 is built from 17 residues. Germline CDR1 is SGHAT and CDR2 is FQNNGV. The chain's CDR3 is CASSLVVPGGRGNEQFF. CDR3 in DNA: TGTGCCAGCAGCTTAGTCGTCCCAGGTGGGAGGGGCAATGAGCAGTTCTTC.

Turning to this clone: No DNA is shown, since the ends of the CDR3 on it are uncertain; the CDR3 is the one TCRdb lists. J is TRBJ2-7 and V is TRBV28; the D segment call TRBD1 is taken from the table without a DNA check. The CDR3 extends over 17 residues, inclusive of both ends. Germline CDR1 and CDR2: MDHEN and SYDVKM. CDR3 region: CASSFGPGGPSSYEQYF.

The sample holds one count of this clone. The V call is TRBV28, the J call TRBJ1-1; D may be TRBD1 (6 bases). Between the trimmed V and J ends, which lost 11 bases and 1 base, there was a span of 11 bases. In germline, CDR1 is MDHEN, CDR2 SYDVKM. This CDR3 spans 12 amino acids. DNA for the CDR3: TGTGCCGCAGGGGTTAAGAACACTGAAGCTTTCTTT. It specifies CAAGVKNTEAFF. The full variable domain, rest sourced from reference TRBV28 and TRBJ1-1, is DVKVTQSSRYLVKRTGEKVFLECVQDMDHENMFWYRQDPGLGLRLIYFSYDVKMKEKGDIPEGYSVSREKKERFSLILESASTNQTSMYLCAAGVKNTEAFFGQGTRLTVV.

The chain carries TRBV25-1 and TRBJ1-4; possibly TRBD1 for D (5 bases). CDR1 is MGHDK, CDR2 SYGVNS, per germline. CDR3 length: 14 residues. The ends were cut back, 2 bases at V and 4 bases at J, with 8 bases in the middle. As DNA, the CDR3 is TGTGCCAGCAGTGAAGGGGGGTTTAATGAAAAACTGTTTTTT. Protein: CASSEGGFNEKLFF.

The V gene is TRBV15, the J gene TRBJ2-7; a possible D gene is TRBD2 (6 bases). V lost 0 bases and J lost 2, with 11 bases in between. The CDR3 sequence is 15 residues long. Germline loops: CDR1 LNHNV, CDR2 YYDKDF (reference sequence). The CDR3 sequence is CATSREGGGTYEQYF. The DNA for the CDR3 is TGTGCCACCAGCAGAGAGGGTGGCGGGACCTACGAGCAGTACTTC.

The CDR3 sequence: CASSAGSEAFF. The DNA of the CDR3 is TGCGCCAGCAGTGCCGGGAGTGAAGCTTTCTTT. V and J are TRBV10-1 and TRBJ1-1; D remains ambiguous. The CDR3 consists of 11 residues. Germline V gene data show CDR1 as WNHNN and CDR2 as SYGVQD (reference sequence). V gave up 4 bases and J gave up 7 bases, with 7 bases separating them.

The chain is built from TRBV28 and TRBJ2-7; 10 nucleotides align to TRBD1. Germline trimming cut 5 bases from V and 6 bases from J; bases unmatched to any gene: 7. This CDR3 region has 14 residues. Germline CDR1 and CDR2: MDHEN and SYDVKM. This CDR3 reads CASSPPTGGVEQYF. The CDR3 nucleotides are TGTGCCAGCAGTCCCCCGACAGGGGGCGTCGAGCAGTACTTC. Full variable domain (remainder filled in from reference TRBV28 and TRBJ2-7): DVKVTQSSRYLVKRTGEKVFLECVQDMDHENMFWYRQDPGLGLRLIYFSYDVKMKEKGDIPEGYSVSREKKERFSLILESASTNQTSMYLCASSPPTGGVEQYFGPGTRLTVT.

The chain joins TRBV5-1 to TRBJ2-7, with TRBD2 matching over 10 bases. Germline-derived CDR1 and CDR2 are SGHRS and YFSETQ. This CDR3 contains 17 residues. The ends lost 0 bases at V and 3 bases at J; junction bases unmatched: 9. CDR3 residues: CASSLGASGSYNYEQYF. CDR3 nucleotide sequence: TGCGCCAGCAGCTTGGGTGCTAGCGGGAGTTACAACTACGAGCAGTACTTC.

The V call is TRBV10-3, the J call TRBJ1-2; tentative D call: TRBD1 (6 bases). The V gene's germline CDR1 is ENHRY and CDR2 SYGVKD. V was clipped by 9 bases and J by 8 bases, with 25 bases between them. The CDR3 extends over 15 amino acids. In DNA form, the CDR3 reads TGTGCCATGAGTAACTATGCGGGGGGCGTTGGAGGCTACACCTTC. Its protein product is CAMSNYAGGVGGYTF.

In this sample, this clone turned up once. The chain carries TRBV7-4 and TRBJ2-1; TRBD2 might be the D (5 bases). The CDR3 is 14 residues long. The germline gives CDR1 SGHVT, CDR2 SQSDAQ. Trimming pared 7 bases from V and 3 bases from J, leaving 13 bases between. CDR3 loop: CASKAVGNYNEQFF. As DNA, the CDR3 is TGTGCCAGCAAAGCGGTTGGTAACTACAATGAGCAGTTCTTC.

The chain employs TRBV18 and TRBJ2-6; perhaps TRBD2 as D (5 bases). CDR1 is KGHSH, CDR2 LQKENI, per germline. Between the trimmed V and J ends, which lost 6 bases and 4 bases, there was a span of 16 bases. This CDR3 comprises 16 residues. The CDR3 sequence: CASSASAGAGANVLTF. CDR3 nucleotide sequence: TGTGCCAGCTCGGCCTCGGCGGGTGCCGGGGCCAACGTCCTGACTTTC.